The clone carrying this TCR beta chain has just a few counts. Its antigen is currently unknown. V was clipped by 2 bases and J by 9 bases; unmatched bases: 7. The germline V gene encodes CDR1 LGHDT and CDR2 YNNKEL (reference sequence). This CDR3 comprises 15 residues. This record belongs to a study of CD4 T cells in relation to SARS-CoV-2 and coronaviruses. Looking at the study overall: PBMCs were cultured with antigen for nine to ten days before TCR beta sequencing. The restricting HLA molecule for shared crossreactive spike epitopes was mapped.

CD4+ T cells from unexposed donors were obtained before the COVID-19 pandemic (2011-2018). The cells were cultured for around ten days before CD4+ T cells were isolated. Approximately 2 million PBMCs per well were cultured with around 9.9 IU/ml IL-2. Half the medium was replaced with IL-2 medium on days 3 and 7. TCRdb's table, derived via immunoSEQ multiplex PCR, lists solely in-frame clones and lacks some. The table includes tens of thousands of clones, 78% detected once. The receptor was derived from a human donor in good health. The sample was CD4+ T cells from PBMCs, cultured in vitro. The J gene is TRBJ2-1, the V gene TRBV3-1 (or the pseudogene TRBV3-2); 10 bases are a match to TRBD2. The CDR3 here is CASSQLAGVGGEQFF. CDR3 DNA sequence: TGTGCCAGCAGCCAACTAGCGGGAGTCGGCGGTGAGCAGTTCTTC.